Listed below are T cell receptor beta chains from one sample, sequenced in a study of blood T cell repertoires in COVID-19. The data were produced by immunoSEQ multiplex PCR, yet TCRdb's version contains in-frame clones alone and is incomplete. The sample comprises 280,000 or so clones, roughly 89% of which are singletons, and roughly 1.5% rests with the top ten. Source material: PBMCs or T cells enriched from blood (not recorded which). These receptor sequences come from a woman aged 18-30 years with acute COVID-19. Each CDR3 is given with its conserved first and last residue. The order of the fields is V gene, D gene, J gene, clone size, CDR3 protein, CDR3 DNA. D genes are given only for firm matches. A clone size is listed for some rows: how often the clone was seen (once, few, many), or a class if it is expanded.

V gene: TRBV30; D gene: TRBD1; J gene: TRBJ1-6; clone size: .; CDR3 protein: CAWSATGQGRFTNSPLHF; CDR3 DNA: TGTGCCTGGAGTGCTACCGGACAGGGCCGGTTTACGAATTCACCCCTCCACTTT
V gene: TRBV7-9; D gene: .; J gene: TRBJ1-2; clone size: .; CDR3 protein: CASSSSSKVNYGYTF; CDR3 DNA: TGTGCCAGCAGTTCATCTAGTAAGGTTAACTATGGCTACACCTTC
V gene: TRBV19; D gene: TRBD2; J gene: TRBJ2-3; clone size: .; CDR3 protein: CASSRGLAGARATDTQYF; CDR3 DNA: TGTGCCAGTAGTAGGGGACTAGCGGGGGCTAGAGCAACAGATACGCAGTATTTT
V gene: TRBV10-2; D gene: TRBD2; J gene: TRBJ2-7; clone size: .; CDR3 protein: CASSDVAGGNREQYF; CDR3 DNA: TGCGCCAGCAGTGACGTAGCGGGAGGAAATCGCGAGCAGTACTTC
V gene: TRBV28; D gene: TRBD2; J gene: TRBJ2-3; clone size: .; CDR3 protein: CASNQRGGSTDTQYF; CDR3 DNA: TGTGCCAGCAACCAACGGGGGGGCTCGACAGATACGCAGTATTTT
V gene: TRBV7-9; D gene: TRBD1; J gene: TRBJ1-2; clone size: .; CDR3 protein: CASVQGALSSYGYTF; CDR3 DNA: TGTGCCAGCGTCCAGGGGGCGCTTTCTAGCTATGGCTACACCTTC
V gene: TRBV5-4; D gene: TRBD2; J gene: TRBJ2-3; clone size: .; CDR3 protein: CASSFSTSGRGTDTQYF; CDR3 DNA: TGTGCCAGCAGCTTTTCGACTAGCGGGAGGGGTACAGATACGCAGTATTTT
V gene: TRBV10-1; D gene: .; J gene: TRBJ1-1; clone size: .; CDR3 protein: CASSESRESNTEAFF; CDR3 DNA: TGCGCCAGCAGTGAGTCCCGGGAGTCGAACACTGAAGCTTTCTTT
V gene: TRBV7-3; D gene: .; J gene: TRBJ2-3; clone size: .; CDR3 protein: CASTPGYSTDTQYF; CDR3 DNA: TGTGCCAGCACCCCAGGGTATAGCACAGATACGCAGTATTTT
V gene: TRBV7-2; D gene: .; J gene: TRBJ2-5; clone size: .; CDR3 protein: CASSLWAGQQETQYF; CDR3 DNA: TGTGCCAGCAGCTTATGGGCGGGGCAGCAGGAGACCCAGTACTTC
V gene: TRBV27; D gene: TRBD1; J gene: TRBJ1-3; clone size: .; CDR3 protein: CASSAYGTGVAGNTIYF; CDR3 DNA: TGTGCCAGCAGTGCATATGGCACAGGGGTAGCTGGAAACACCATATATTTT
V gene: TRBV3-1/TRBV3-2; D gene: TRBD2; J gene: TRBJ2-5; clone size: .; CDR3 protein: CASSPTSGKETQYF; CDR3 DNA: TGTGCCAGCAGCCCGACTAGCGGAAAAGAGACCCAGTACTTC
V gene: TRBV28; D gene: TRBD2; J gene: TRBJ2-7; clone size: .; CDR3 protein: CASSVAGGTYEQYF; CDR3 DNA: TGTGCCAGCAGTGTGGCGGGGGGAACCTACGAGCAGTACTTC
V gene: TRBV11-3; D gene: TRBD2; J gene: TRBJ2-1; clone size: .; CDR3 protein: CASSPGGLAGVTYNEQFF; CDR3 DNA: TGTGCCAGCAGCCCTGGGGGGCTAGCGGGGGTAACCTACAATGAGCAGTTCTTC
V gene: TRBV19; D gene: TRBD1; J gene: TRBJ1-5; clone size: .; CDR3 protein: CASSTGQVHQPQHF; CDR3 DNA: TGTGCCAGTAGCACTGGACAGGTCCATCAGCCCCAGCATTTT
V gene: TRBV19; D gene: TRBD1; J gene: TRBJ1-5; clone size: .; CDR3 protein: CASSPQGVAQPQHF; CDR3 DNA: TGTGCCAGTAGTCCTCAGGGGGTGGCTCAGCCCCAGCATTTT
V gene: TRBV4-3; D gene: .; J gene: TRBJ2-2; clone size: .; CDR3 protein: CASSLGVDTGELFF; CDR3 DNA: TGCGCCAGCAGCCTCGGGGTAGATACCGGGGAGCTGTTTTTT
V gene: TRBV11-2; D gene: TRBD1; J gene: TRBJ2-1; clone size: once; CDR3 protein: CASRTSTGQGALNEQFF; CDR3 DNA: TGTGCCAGCAGGACCTCCACGGGACAGGGGGCTTTAAATGAGCAGTTCTTC
V gene: TRBV6-5; D gene: TRBD1; J gene: TRBJ2-7; clone size: .; CDR3 protein: CASSRYGTDSYEQYF; CDR3 DNA: TGTGCCAGCAGCCGATACGGGACAGACTCATACGAGCAGTACTTC
V gene: TRBV9; D gene: TRBD2; J gene: TRBJ2-2; clone size: .; CDR3 protein: CASSVGASGSRTGELFF; CDR3 DNA: TGTGCCAGCAGCGTAGGTGCTAGCGGGAGTCGGACCGGGGAGCTGTTTTTT
V gene: TRBV30; D gene: TRBD2; J gene: TRBJ2-7; clone size: .; CDR3 protein: CAWSSGRALYEQYF; CDR3 DNA: TGTGCCTGGAGTTCGGGGAGGGCCCTCTACGAGCAGTACTTC
V gene: TRBV10-1; D gene: TRBD2; J gene: TRBJ2-1; clone size: .; CDR3 protein: CASMAGRSSYNEQFF; CDR3 DNA: TGCGCCAGCATGGCCGGGAGGAGCTCCTACAATGAGCAGTTCTTC
V gene: TRBV3-1/TRBV3-2; D gene: TRBD1; J gene: TRBJ2-7; clone size: .; CDR3 protein: CASSNDRTGVYEQYF; CDR3 DNA: TGTGCCAGCAGCAATGATCGGACAGGGGTCTACGAGCAGTACTTC
V gene: TRBV6-5; D gene: .; J gene: TRBJ2-2; clone size: once; CDR3 protein: CATTKEYGELFF; CDR3 DNA: TGTGCCACAACGAAGGAGTATGGGGAGCTGTTTTTT
V gene: TRBV7-2; D gene: .; J gene: TRBJ1-1; clone size: .; CDR3 protein: CASSFPVRGRAFF; CDR3 DNA: TGTGCCAGCAGCTTTCCAGTCAGGGGCCGAGCTTTCTTT
V gene: TRBV5-8; D gene: .; J gene: TRBJ1-4; clone size: .; CDR3 protein: CASRRPGATNEKLFF; CDR3 DNA: TGTGCCAGCAGGCGGCCCGGCGCAACTAATGAAAAACTGTTTTTT
V gene: TRBV2; D gene: TRBD1; J gene: TRBJ2-3; clone size: once; CDR3 protein: CASSRAAVGTGNTDTQYF; CDR3 DNA: TGTGCCAGCAGCCGAGCCGCAGTCGGGACAGGAAACACAGATACGCAGTATTTT
V gene: TRBV27; D gene: TRBD2; J gene: TRBJ2-3; clone size: .; CDR3 protein: CASSYGTSNTQYF; CDR3 DNA: TGTGCCAGCAGTTACGGGACTAGCAATACGCAGTATTTT
V gene: TRBV20-1; D gene: .; J gene: TRBJ2-3; clone size: .; CDR3 protein: CSASRGDTQYF; CDR3 DNA: TGCAGTGCTAGTCGAGGAGATACGCAGTATTTT
V gene: TRBV6-6; D gene: .; J gene: TRBJ1-1; clone size: .; CDR3 protein: CASRASGTQNTEAFF; CDR3 DNA: TGTGCCAGCAGGGCCTCCGGGACACAGAACACTGAAGCTTTCTTT
V gene: TRBV11-2; D gene: TRBD1; J gene: TRBJ2-7; clone size: once; CDR3 protein: CASRDNRRDRGVGEQYF; CDR3 DNA: TGTGCCAGCAGAGACAACCGCCGGGACAGGGGTGTTGGTGAGCAGTACTTC
V gene: TRBV30; D gene: .; J gene: TRBJ1-4; clone size: .; CDR3 protein: CAWSRGMREKLFF; CDR3 DNA: TGTGCCTGGAGTAGGGGGATGAGGGAAAAACTGTTTTTT
V gene: TRBV2; D gene: .; J gene: TRBJ2-4; clone size: .; CDR3 protein: CASIEERAASNIQYF; CDR3 DNA: TGTGCCAGCATCGAGGAGAGGGCTGCCTCAAACATTCAGTACTTC
V gene: TRBV7-2; D gene: TRBD1; J gene: TRBJ1-4; clone size: .; CDR3 protein: CASSLGDRGANEKLFF; CDR3 DNA: TGTGCCAGCAGCTTAGGCGACAGGGGTGCTAATGAAAAACTGTTTTTT
V gene: TRBV6-5; D gene: .; J gene: TRBJ2-2; clone size: .; CDR3 protein: CASSHWDSDTGELFF; CDR3 DNA: TGTGCCAGCAGTCACTGGGACTCGGACACCGGGGAGCTGTTTTTT
V gene: TRBV6-1; D gene: TRBD2; J gene: TRBJ2-7; clone size: .; CDR3 protein: CASSGRLAGGQKSGYEQYF; CDR3 DNA: TGTGCCAGCAGTGGGAGGCTAGCGGGAGGGCAAAAATCGGGCTACGAGCAGTACTTC
V gene: TRBV29-1; D gene: TRBD1; J gene: TRBJ2-7; clone size: .; CDR3 protein: CSVPSSGTGDYEQYF; CDR3 DNA: TGCAGCGTTCCCTCCTCGGGGACAGGGGACTACGAGCAGTACTTC
V gene: TRBV9; D gene: .; J gene: TRBJ2-2; clone size: .; CDR3 protein: CASSVVGGRTGELFF; CDR3 DNA: TGTGCCAGCAGCGTAGTGGGGGGTAGGACCGGGGAGCTGTTTTTT